Sequencing of this TCR beta chain was carried out in a study of control samples from healthy donors and cancer patients. TCRdb's copy holds only in-frame clones and misses some; the assay was immunoSEQ multiplex PCR. The sample contains approximately 120,000 clones, about nine tenths of which appear only once. The CDR3 sequence is 17 residues long. The germline V gene encodes CDR1 LGHNA and CDR2 YSLEER. The V end was cut by 1 base, the J end by 0 bases, with 14 bases between. The sample taken for sequencing was blood. This receptor was obtained from a man aged 40-49 years in good health. The chain joins TRBV4-3 to TRBJ2-3; a possible D gene is TRBD2 (6 bases). As DNA, the CDR3 is TGCGCCAGCAGCCAAGGTTCGGCGGGGTCTAGCACAGATACGCAGTATTTT. This sequence encodes CASSQGSAGSSTDTQYF.